These 24 T cell receptor beta chains were all obtained from the same sample, sequenced in a study of blood T cells in healthy people across ages. Through a sample-barcoded 5' primer and a J-beta primer mix, a second PCR was run for 7 to 11 cycles. TCRdb re-analysed the 5' RACE reads in MiXCR, keeping a single row per CDR3 protein. There are roughly 1.5 million distinct CDR3 sequences in the sample; under 55% occur only once, and around 4% lies in the top ten. Sequenced material: blood. The receptors come from a young woman in good health.

The rearrangement joins TRBV20-1 to TRBJ2-3; D gene uncertain. Looked up from germline, CDR1 is DFQATT and CDR2 is SNEGSKA (reference sequence). This CDR3 has 13 residues. V shed 7 bases and J shed 2 bases, with 13 bases lying between them. DNA of the CDR3: TGCAGTGGCGTAATCATTTCCACAGATACGCAGTATTTT. Protein product: CSGVIISTDTQYF.

V gene TRBV29-1 combines with J gene TRBJ2-7, with D tentatively TRBD1 or TRBD2 (5 bases each). The CDR3 is 13 residues long. The germline gives CDR1 SQVTM, CDR2 ANQGSEA. The germline V and J ends were trimmed by 4 bases and 2 bases, with 12 bases remaining between them. Here the CDR3 DNA reads TGCAGCGTTGGAGGGACGGTCACCTACGAGCAGTACTTC. The encoded protein is CSVGGTVTYEQYF.

The genes are TRBV7-2 and TRBJ2-1, with D possibly TRBD1 on 5 matching bases. Per the germline V gene, CDR1 is SGHTA and CDR2 is FQGNSA. Trimming cost V 3 bases and J 6 bases, with 12 bases left between them. The CDR3 totals 14 residues. The CDR3 DNA is TGTGCCAGCAGCTTGGGGCTATCTATCAATGAGCAGTTCTTC. This gives the protein CASSLGLSINEQFF.

This clonotype appeared a few times. The chain employs TRBV20-1 and TRBJ2-5; 7 nucleotides align to TRBD2. The CDR3 sequence is 14 residues long. Germline trimming cut 1 base from V and 2 bases from J; bases unmatched to any gene: 4. Germline loops: CDR1 DFQATT, CDR2 SNEGSKA (reference sequence). The CDR3 DNA sequence: TGCAGTGCTAGAGTGGGACTAACTCAAGAGACCCAGTACTTC. It is translated as CSARVGLTQETQYF.

The genes are TRBV20-1 and TRBJ1-1; no clear D. Germline values: CDR1 DFQATT, CDR2 SNEGSKA (reference sequence). This CDR3 contains 17 residues. V was clipped by 0 bases and J by 0 bases, with 17 bases between them. The CDR3 loop is CSARDRAIPGMNTEAFF. CDR3 DNA: TGCAGTGCTAGAGATCGAGCCATCCCCGGTATGAACACTGAAGCTTTCTTT.

A few counts support this clonotype. The CDR3 DNA reads TGTGCCAGCAGCTTCAACTTATACAATGAGCAGTTCTTC. This translates into CASSFNLYNEQFF. The rearrangement links TRBV7-2 to TRBJ2-1; D unresolved. CDR1 SGHTA and CDR2 FQGNSA come from the germline V gene. Between the trimmed V and J ends, which lost 3 bases and 4 bases, there was a span of 7 bases. The CDR3 contains 13 residues.

The genes are TRBV4-3 and TRBJ2-4, with a weak D call TRBD2 (5 bases). CDR3 size: 16 residues. V dropped 0 bases and J dropped 0 bases, with 9 bases sitting between them. In germline, CDR1 is LGHNA, CDR2 YSLEER. The CDR3 sequence is CASSQEGALAKNIQYF. The CDR3 DNA reads TGCGCCAGCAGCCAAGAGGGAGCGTTAGCCAAAAACATTCAGTACTTC.

The V call is TRBV24-1, the J call TRBJ2-4; weak D call: TRBD1 (6 bases). The end of the DNA is better explained by TRBJ2-7, so the J call may be wrong. Germline CDR1 KGHDR, CDR2 SFDVKD. The CDR3 runs 14 residues. CDR3 sequence: CATSEAGAGYEQYF. The CDR3, as DNA: TGTGCCACCAGTGAGGCAGGGGCGGGTTACGAGCAGTACTTC.

A remark on this clonotype: The junction differs from germline at one of its ends, possibly a read error. This chain uses TRBV20-1 with TRBJ1-2; the D gene is possibly TRBD1 (6 bases). CDR3 length: 16 residues. Germline V gives CDR1 DFQATT, CDR2 SNEGSKA (reference sequence). The CDR3 sequence: CSAGAQGRPANYGYIF. In nucleotides, the CDR3 is TGCAGTGCTGGGGCCCAGGGGCGTCCAGCTAACTATGGCTACATCTTC.

This chain connects TRBV29-1 to TRBJ2-3; possible D gene TRBD1, 5 bases. CDR1 and CDR2 from the germline V gene are SQVTM and ANQGSEA. This CDR3 is built from 13 residues. V was trimmed by 4 bases and J by 2 bases, leaving 10 bases between them. The CDR3 protein is CSVVGVTTDTQYF. In DNA form, the CDR3 reads TGCAGCGTTGTAGGGGTTACCACAGATACGCAGTATTTT.

This sequence joins TRBV6-2 or TRBV6-3 and TRBJ2-3; D not certain. The CDR3 consists of 14 residues. V lost 2 bases to trimming and J lost 1 base, with 7 bases between them. The germline V gene encodes CDR1 MNHEY and CDR2 SVGEGT. The DNA for the CDR3 is TGTGCCAGCAGTTACGTGTTGGGCACAGATACGCAGTATTTT. Protein product: CASSYVLGTDTQYF.

For the CDR3, the DNA is TGTGCCAGCAGTGGCCGGGCCGCTGAAGCTTTCTTT. Amino acids: CASSGRAAEAFF. The J gene is TRBJ1-1, the V gene TRBV25-1; D is unclear. Deletions cut 4 bases from V and 6 bases from J, with 9 bases between. CDR1 is MGHDK and CDR2 is SYGVNS in the germline V gene. CDR3 size: 12 residues.

The chain couples TRBV4-3 to TRBJ2-3, with 9 nucleotides matching TRBD2. V shed 1 base, J shed 0 bases, and the junction held 8 bases outside the gene matches. Germline CDR1 LGHNA, CDR2 YSLEER. The CDR3 consists of 18 residues. Here the CDR3 reads CASSQGSRLAASTDTQYF. The CDR3 DNA follows: TGCGCCAGCAGCCAAGGATCAAGACTAGCGGCTAGCACAGATACGCAGTATTTT.

V and J are TRBV20-1 and TRBJ2-4; 10 positions match TRBD1. The tail of the sequence fits TRBJ2-7 better, so the J call may be wrong. Germline V gene lookup returns CDR1 DFQATT and CDR2 SNEGSKA (reference sequence). The length of the CDR3 is 14 residues. CDR3 bases: TGCAGTTCCCCTGTGGGACAGGGGTTACACGAGCAGTACTTC. It translates to CSSPVGQGLHEQYF.

This chain connects TRBV29-1 to TRBJ2-2; 8 bases match TRBD2. The CDR3 covers 12 residues. Germline assignment: CDR1 SQVTM and CDR2 ANQGSEA. The V and J ends lost 6 bases and 6 bases, in that order; junction bases with no gene match: 3. This CDR3 reads CSVPGGAGELFF. The CDR3, as DNA: TGCAGCGTCCCCGGGGGGGCCGGGGAGCTGTTTTTT.

This clonotype occurred once. The rearrangement links TRBV10-3 to TRBJ2-7; D may be TRBD2 (5 bases). Between the trimmed V and J ends, which lost 0 bases and 2 bases, there was a span of 14 bases. Germline lookup yields CDR1 ENHRY and CDR2 SYGVKD. This CDR3 contains 16 residues. CDR3 nucleotide sequence: TGTGCCATCAGTGAGTCTGACTTTGAGCGGACCTACGAGCAGTACTTC. This sequence encodes CAISESDFERTYEQYF.

This clonotype was seen more than once but under ten times. The CDR3 region is CASSGEEATNEKLFF. CDR3 coding DNA: TGTGCCAGCAGCGGGGAGGAGGCAACTAATGAAAAACTGTTTTTT. V gene TRBV9 combines with J gene TRBJ1-4; D gene ambiguous. The germline V gene has CDR1 SGDLS and CDR2 YYNGEE. This CDR3 has 15 amino acids. Trimming removed 3 bases from V and 0 bases from J, with 9 bases in between.

The gene calls are TRBV7-8 and TRBJ1-5; TRBD1 matches 7 bases. CDR3 length: 16 amino acids. CDR1 is SGHVS and CDR2 is FQNEAQ in the germline V gene. After removal of 0 bases from V and 7 bases from J, the junction contained 9 bases not matched to a gene. The CDR3 region is CASSLAMRGRIQPQHF. The CDR3 DNA reads TGTGCCAGCAGCTTAGCGATGAGGGGGCGAATACAGCCCCAGCATTTT. The whole variable domain, remainder taken from reference TRBV7-8 and TRBJ1-5, is GAGVSQSPRYKVAKRGQDVALRCDPISGHVSLFWYQQALGQGPEFLTYFQNEAQLDKSGLPSDRFFAERPEGSVSTLKIQRTQQEDSAVYLCASSLAMRGRIQPQHFGDGTRLSIL.

This clonotype was found a few times. V is TRBV3-1 and J is TRBJ1-1; D is ambiguous. Germline CDR1 reads LGHDT; CDR2 reads YNNKEL (reference sequence). CDR3 length: 13 residues. The V gene lost 4 bases and the J gene lost 6 bases, with 12 bases spanning the gap. The CDR3 DNA reads TGTGCCAGCAGCCCGAGGGAAATGCCTGAAGCTTTCTTT. Translated, it gives CASSPREMPEAFF.

The table lists this clonotype with a few counts. The chain uses TRBV4-1 and TRBJ1-4; perhaps TRBD1 as D (6 bases). V shed 2 bases and J shed 8 bases, with 18 bases lying between them. Germline-derived CDR1 and CDR2 are MGHRA and YSYEKL. There are 16 residues in the CDR3. The CDR3 region is CASSQLAPGHIEKLFF. Written as DNA, the CDR3 is TGCGCCAGCAGCCAACTGGCGCCGGGACATATCGAAAAACTGTTTTTT.

This sequence joins TRBV20-1 and TRBJ2-3; 11 nucleotides line up with TRBD2. The CDR3 is 18 amino acids. With V trimmed by 0 bases and J by 0 bases, 8 bases remained unmatched. Germline V CDR1 and CDR2: DFQATT, SNEGSKA (reference sequence). CDR3 sequence: CSARDRLAGGHSTDTQYF. CDR3 nucleotide sequence: TGCAGTGCTAGAGATCGTCTAGCGGGAGGCCATAGCACAGATACGCAGTATTTT.

In regard to this clonotype: This may arise from a read error, as a much more abundant clone is one base away. The chain carries TRBV6-5 and TRBJ1-2, with TRBD1 identical over 7 bases. This CDR3 contains 15 residues. Germline CDR1 is MNHEY and CDR2 is SVGAGI. Trimming removed 5 bases from V and 0 bases from J; junction bases left unmatched: 6. The CDR3 spells CASSKGRGSNYGYTF. In nucleotides, the CDR3 is TGTGCCAGCAGTAAGGGCAGGGGGTCTAACTATGGCTACACCTTC.

The chain recombines TRBV20-1 with TRBJ2-1; D may be TRBD2 (6 bases). The length of the CDR3 is 15 residues. The ends were cut back, 0 bases at V and 3 bases at J, with 12 bases in the middle. CDR1 and CDR2 from the germline V gene are DFQATT and SNEGSKA (reference sequence). The CDR3 DNA reads TGCAGTGCTAGAGATAGGGACTTCGACTACAATGAGCAGTTCTTC. Its protein product is CSARDRDFDYNEQFF.

This chain uses TRBV4-1 with TRBJ1-2; D uncertain. Germline V CDR1 and CDR2: MGHRA, YSYEKL. The CDR3 is 14 amino acids. The ends were cut back, 4 bases at V and 8 bases at J, with 17 bases in the middle. The chain's CDR3 is CASSRPGEGRGYTF. DNA for the CDR3: TGCGCCAGCAGCCGGCCGGGTGAAGGCCGCGGCTACACCTTC.